Listed below are T cell receptor beta chains from one sample, sequenced in a study of T cell repertoires in ileal Crohn's disease. TCRdb keeps only in-frame clones here, not all; method: immunoSEQ multiplex PCR. Found here are about 14,000 clones, about 70% of them singletons; the top ten hold over 4.5%. The sample was ileal tissue. These receptors all stem from an adult with Crohn's disease. CDR3s include the opening cysteine and the closing phenylalanine or tryptophan. The D gene is left open where the match is weak. Clone size is stated in some rows and not others, as once, few, many or a class when expanded.

v_gene	abundance	d_gene	j_gene	CDR3nt	CDR3aa
TRBV14	.	TRBD1	TRBJ1-2	TGTGCCAGCAGCCGGACATCAGGGGGCGACGGCTACACCTTC	CASSRTSGGDGYTF
TRBV5-8	.	.	TRBJ1-2	TGTGCCAGCAGCTTTTCCAGCTTTAGCCATGGCTACACCTTC	CASSFSSFSHGYTF
TRBV27	.	.	TRBJ1-1	TGTGCCAGCAAAGGTGCGTACACTGAAGCTTTCTTT	CASKGAYTEAFF
TRBV19	.	.	TRBJ2-4	TGTGCCAGTAGTAGCCTGAGGGGTGTCAAAAACATTCAGTACTTC	CASSSLRGVKNIQYF
TRBV27	once	.	TRBJ2-1	TGTGCCAGCAGTTTGGCCAGGGGAGGGTTGGCGGAGCAGTTCTTC	CASSLARGGLAEQFF
TRBV2	.	TRBD1	TRBJ2-1	TGTGCCAGCAGTGCGGGACAGGGGGCGAGGGGTGAGCAGTTCTTC	CASSAGQGARGEQFF
TRBV18	few	TRBD1	TRBJ2-3	TGTGCCAGCTCACTAGAGGGGACAGAGACAGATACGCAGTATTTT	CASSLEGTETDTQYF
TRBV29-1	.	.	TRBJ1-1	TGCAGCGCTGGACCCGGCGCCGGCACTGAAGCTTTCTTT	CSAGPGAGTEAFF
TRBV5-1	.	TRBD2	TRBJ2-3	TGCGCCAGCATGAGGAGTATAGCGGGGGGAACAGATACGCAGTATTTT	CASMRSIAGGTDTQYF
TRBV7-9	few	.	TRBJ2-2	TGTGCCAGCAGCCGAGGGAACACCGGGGAGCTGTTTTTT	CASSRGNTGELFF
TRBV2	.	.	TRBJ1-2	TGTGCCAGCCAACCCCAGGGAAATAACTATGGCTACACCTTC	CASQPQGNNYGYTF
TRBV19	.	.	TRBJ2-7	TGTGCCAGTAGCTCCCCGGGCCTGGCCTACGAGCAGTACTTC	CASSSPGLAYEQYF
TRBV10-3	.	.	TRBJ1-5	TGTGCCATCAGTGAGGAGAGGACAGCAGGAAATCAGCCCCAGCATTTT	CAISEERTAGNQPQHF
TRBV19	medium-sized	TRBD1	TRBJ1-4	TGTGCCAGTAGTAAAAAGGACAGGGCAGATGAAAAACTGTTTTTT	CASSKKDRADEKLFF
TRBV18	.	.	TRBJ2-7	TGTGCCAGCTCACCACAGGGGCACTCCTACGAGCAGTACTTC	CASSPQGHSYEQYF
TRBV27	.	.	TRBJ2-3	TGTGCCAGCAGTTTACTACCCCAGGTACATACGCAGTATTTT	CASSLLPQVHTQYF
TRBV6-5	.	.	TRBJ1-1	TGTGCCAGCAGGGCGGGGGGGACCATGAACACTGAAGCTTTCTTT	CASRAGGTMNTEAFF
TRBV19	.	TRBD1	TRBJ1-5	TGTGCCAGTAGTCGTCCTCCAACTTGGACAGGGGCTCAGCCCCAGCATTTT	CASSRPPTWTGAQPQHF
TRBV6-1	.	.	TRBJ2-7	TGTGCCAGCAGTGAAGGGGTAGGGGTCGAGCAGTACTTC	CASSEGVGVEQYF
TRBV7-3	once	.	TRBJ2-3	TGTGCCAGCAGCTTAAACCCCGGCACAGATACGCAGTATTTT	CASSLNPGTDTQYF
TRBV27	few	.	TRBJ1-6	TGTGCCAGCAGGGTGGGGGGCCTTAGCTCCTATAATTCACCCCTCCACTTT	CASRVGGLSSYNSPLHF
TRBV15	.	TRBD1	TRBJ1-2	TGTGCCACCAGCAGAGATAAGGTCACAGGGGCCCATGGCTACACCTTC	CATSRDKVTGAHGYTF